These 3 T cell receptor beta chains came from one sample sequenced in a study of blood T cell repertoires in COVID-19. TCRdb keeps only in-frame clones here, not all; method: immunoSEQ multiplex PCR. The repertoire includes roughly 59,000 clones, over 75% of them detected once, and around 10% sits in the top ten. Sample: peripheral blood. These receptors originate from a human donor in a cohort sampled during active COVID-19.

V and J are TRBV19 and TRBJ2-6; 10 bases are shared with TRBD1. Germline CDR1 reads LNHDA; CDR2 reads SQIVND (reference sequence). With 10 bases clipped from V and 0 bases from J, the junction kept 3 bases outside the gene matches. The CDR3 sequence is 15 residues long. CDR3 sequence (DNA): TGTGCCACCGGGACAGGGGTCTCTGGGGCCAACGTCCTGACTTTC. This sequence encodes CATGTGVSGANVLTF.

V is TRBV10-3 and J is TRBJ1-3, with a weak D call TRBD1 (5 bases). V lost 2 bases and J 0 bases, leaving 11 bases between the germline ends. Per the germline V gene, CDR1 is ENHRY and CDR2 is SYGVKD. CDR3 length: 16 residues. The CDR3 region is CAISEGPGGSGNTIYF. CDR3 DNA sequence: TGTGCCATCAGTGAGGGTCCGGGGGGCTCTGGAAACACCATATATTTT.

CDR3 sequence: CATLRESEETQYF. Written as DNA, the CDR3 is TGTGCCACCCTCAGGGAAAGCGAAGAGACCCAGTACTTC. V gene TRBV21-1 combines with J gene TRBJ2-5; the tabulated D call, TRBD1, remains unverified against the DNA. TRBV21-1 is annotated as a pseudogene. The CDR3 runs 13 residues.